Here is one T cell receptor beta chain with its context. The antigen remains unidentified. Time point in this sample: week 47, end of study. The vaccine gave 300 ug of a 20-mer mutant IDH1 peptide subcutaneously per dose. Patients carried new grade 3 or 4 IDH1-mutant astrocytomas lacking nuclear ATRX. Method: immunoSEQ multiplex PCR; TCRdb's copy keeps in-frame clones and lacks some. Found here are around 60,000 clones, roughly 80% of them singletons; the top ten hold roughly 4%. The record originates from a study of a mutant IDH1 vaccine in newly diagnosed glioma. Looking at the study overall: Earlier therapy was either radiotherapy, temozolomide, or both, and most got both.

Germline-derived CDR1 and CDR2 are SNHLY and FYNNEI. V lost 8 bases, J lost 3 bases, and 18 bases lay in between. The CDR3 totals 15 residues. The sample consisted of PBMCs, taken from a glioma patient whose treatment included an IDH1 peptide vaccine. The TCR was taken from a man under 40 with glioma. The rearrangement links TRBV2 to TRBJ2-3; no reliable D call. CDR3 DNA: TGTGCCAGCCAAAGACGGCCGGACCCTACAGATACGCAGTATTTT. This translates into CASQRRPDPTDTQYF.